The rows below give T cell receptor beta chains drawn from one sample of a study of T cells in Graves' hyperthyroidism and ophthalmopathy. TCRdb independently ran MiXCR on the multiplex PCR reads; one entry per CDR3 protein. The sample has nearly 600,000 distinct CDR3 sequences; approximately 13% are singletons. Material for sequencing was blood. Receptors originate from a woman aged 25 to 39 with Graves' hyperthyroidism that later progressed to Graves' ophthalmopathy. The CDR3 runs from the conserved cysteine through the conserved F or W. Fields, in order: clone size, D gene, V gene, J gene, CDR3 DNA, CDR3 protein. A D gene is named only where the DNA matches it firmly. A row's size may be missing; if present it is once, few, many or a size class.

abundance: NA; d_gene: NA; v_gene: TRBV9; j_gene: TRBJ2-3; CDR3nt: TGTGCCAGCAGCGTAGAAGGTGGGGCAGATACGCAGTATTTT; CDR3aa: CASSVEGGADTQYF
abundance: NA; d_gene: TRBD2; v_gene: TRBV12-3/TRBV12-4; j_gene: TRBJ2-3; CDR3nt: TGTGCCAGCAGGGGGAGGGCCGCAGATACGCAGTATTTT; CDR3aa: CASRGRAADTQYF
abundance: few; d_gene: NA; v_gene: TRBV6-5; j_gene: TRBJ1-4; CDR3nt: TGTGCCAGCAGTTACTCGAGGGGGAAGGGGGATGAAAAACTGTTTTTT; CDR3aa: CASSYSRGKGDEKLFF
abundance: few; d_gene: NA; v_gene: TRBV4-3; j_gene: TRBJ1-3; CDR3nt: TGCGCCAGCAGCCAAGGGTCAGACGCTAGAAACACCATATATTTT; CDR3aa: CASSQGSDARNTIYF
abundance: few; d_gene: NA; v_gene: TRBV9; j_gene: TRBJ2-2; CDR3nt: TGTGCCAGCAGCACACAAGTAGGACTAACCGGGGAGCTGTTTTTT; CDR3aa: CASSTQVGLTGELFF
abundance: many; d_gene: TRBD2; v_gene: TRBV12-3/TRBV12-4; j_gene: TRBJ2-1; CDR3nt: TGTGCCAGCAAACAAGGGACTAGCGAGTACAATGAGCAGTTCTTC; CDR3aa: CASKQGTSEYNEQFF
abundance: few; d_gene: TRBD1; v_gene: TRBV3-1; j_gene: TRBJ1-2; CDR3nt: TGTGCCAGCAGCCGCGACCCGGACAGGTGGGGTGGCTACACCTTC; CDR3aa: CASSRDPDRWGGYTF
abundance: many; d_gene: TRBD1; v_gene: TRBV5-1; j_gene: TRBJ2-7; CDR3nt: TGCGCCAGCAGCGACTCCGGACAGGGTTACCACGAGCAGTACTTC; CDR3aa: CASSDSGQGYHEQYF
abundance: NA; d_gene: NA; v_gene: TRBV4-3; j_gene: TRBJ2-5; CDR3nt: TGCGCCAGCAGCCAAGAAAGGTTAGGGGAGACCCAGTACTTC; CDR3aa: CASSQERLGETQYF
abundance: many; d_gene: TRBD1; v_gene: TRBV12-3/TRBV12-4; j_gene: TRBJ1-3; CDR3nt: TGTGCCAGCAGCCGACAGGGACCTGGAAACACCATATATTTT; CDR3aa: CASSRQGPGNTIYF
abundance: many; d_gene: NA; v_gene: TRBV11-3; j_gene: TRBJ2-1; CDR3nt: TGTGCCAGCAGCTTAGAGCCAGGTGGTTACAATGAGCAGTTCTTC; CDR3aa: CASSLEPGGYNEQFF
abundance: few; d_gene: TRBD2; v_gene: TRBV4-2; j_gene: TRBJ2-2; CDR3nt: TGTGCCAGCAGCCAAGGACTAGCGGGAAGGGCCATGGGGGGAACCGGGGAGCTGTTTTTT; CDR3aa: CASSQGLAGRAMGGTGELFF
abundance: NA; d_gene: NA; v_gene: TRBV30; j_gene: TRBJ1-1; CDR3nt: TGTGCCTTACTACAGGGCACTGAAGCTTTCTTT; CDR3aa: CALLQGTEAFF
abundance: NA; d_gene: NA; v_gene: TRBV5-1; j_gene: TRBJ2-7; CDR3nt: TGCGCCAGCAGCTCGGTGGCAGATTCTGAGCAGTACTTC; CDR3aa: CASSSVADSEQYF
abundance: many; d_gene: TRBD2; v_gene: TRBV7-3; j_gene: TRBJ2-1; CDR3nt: TGTGCCAGCAGCTTAGCCTCCGGGACTAGCTACAATGAGCAGTTCTTC; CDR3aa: CASSLASGTSYNEQFF
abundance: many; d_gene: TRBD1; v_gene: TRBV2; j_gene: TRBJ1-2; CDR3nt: TGTGCCAGCAGTGGGCAGGGGGCTGGGTATGGCTACACCTTC; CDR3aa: CASSGQGAGYGYTF
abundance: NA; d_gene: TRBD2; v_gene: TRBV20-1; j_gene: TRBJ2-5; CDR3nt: TGCAGTGCTACTGGGACTAGCGGACAAGAGACCCAGTACTTC; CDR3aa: CSATGTSGQETQYF
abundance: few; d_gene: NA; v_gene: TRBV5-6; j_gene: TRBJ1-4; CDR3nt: TGTGCCAGCAGATTCGGTAACGAAAAACTGTTTTTT; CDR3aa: CASRFGNEKLFF
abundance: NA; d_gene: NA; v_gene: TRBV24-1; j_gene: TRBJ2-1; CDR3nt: TGTGCCACCTCACTTAGAGGGGGGGGCCCCGATGAGCAGTTCTTC; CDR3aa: CATSLRGGGPDEQFF
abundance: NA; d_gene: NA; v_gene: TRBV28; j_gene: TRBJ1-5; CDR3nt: TGTGCCAGCAGCCCAGGACTAAATCAGCCCCACCATTTT; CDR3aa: CASSPGLNQPHHF
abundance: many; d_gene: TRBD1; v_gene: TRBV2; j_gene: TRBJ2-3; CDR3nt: TGTGCCACCCAGGACAGGGGGCGGTGGCGGGAGGTAGATACGCAGTATTTT; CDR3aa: CATQDRGRWREVDTQYF
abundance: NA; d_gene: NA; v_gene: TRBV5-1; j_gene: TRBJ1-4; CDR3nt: NA; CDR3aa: CASSPDGTEEYQLMKNCFF
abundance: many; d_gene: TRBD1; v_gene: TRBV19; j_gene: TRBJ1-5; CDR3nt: TGTGCCAGTAGTAAATCACAGGGGGCGGGCAATCAGCCCCAGCATTTT; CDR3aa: CASSKSQGAGNQPQHF
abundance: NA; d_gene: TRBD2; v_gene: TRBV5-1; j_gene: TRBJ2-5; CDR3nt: TGCGCCAGCAGCTTGCCGGGGACTAGCGGACCCGGGGGAGAGACCCAGTACTTC; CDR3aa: CASSLPGTSGPGGETQYF
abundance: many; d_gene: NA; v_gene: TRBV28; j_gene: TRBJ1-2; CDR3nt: TGTGCCAGCAGTTTCGTGGGGACCCAGCGGGGGCACGTCTATGGCTACACCTTC; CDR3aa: CASSFVGTQRGHVYGYTF
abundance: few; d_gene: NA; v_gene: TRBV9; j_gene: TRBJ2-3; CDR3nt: TGTGCCAGCAGCACAGGGGAGCGGGGTGTCACAGATACGCAGTATTTT; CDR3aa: CASSTGERGVTDTQYF
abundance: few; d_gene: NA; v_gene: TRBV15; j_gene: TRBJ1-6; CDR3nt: TGTGCCACCAGCAGAGATGCAGGGGCCCCGGTCCTCCACTTT; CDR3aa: CATSRDAGAPVLHF
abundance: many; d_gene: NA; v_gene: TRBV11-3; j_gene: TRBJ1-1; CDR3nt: TGTGCCAGCAGCTTAGATACGGCCAGCACTGAAGCTTTCTTT; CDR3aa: CASSLDTASTEAFF
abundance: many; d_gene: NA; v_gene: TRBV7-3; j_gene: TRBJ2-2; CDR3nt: TGTGCCAGCAGCCCCCAGGCGGCGGGCCTGGGGGAGCTGTTTTTT; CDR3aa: CASSPQAAGLGELFF
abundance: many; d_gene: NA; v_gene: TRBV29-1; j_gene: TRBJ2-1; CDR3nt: TGCAGCGCCCCTTCAATCGGGGATGAGCAGTTCTTC; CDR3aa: CSAPSIGDEQFF
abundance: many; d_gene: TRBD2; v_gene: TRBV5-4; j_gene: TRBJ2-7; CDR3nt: TGTGCCAGCAGCCAATTTGGGGGAGGGCGTGAGCAGTACTTC; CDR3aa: CASSQFGGGREQYF
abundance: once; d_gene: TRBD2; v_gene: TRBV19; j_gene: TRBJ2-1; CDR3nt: TGTGCCAGTAGTAGAGCGGGGGGCTCCTACAATGAGCAGTTCTTC; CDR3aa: CASSRAGGSYNEQFF
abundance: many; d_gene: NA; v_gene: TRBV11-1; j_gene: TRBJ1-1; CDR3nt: TGTGCCAGCAGCCCGCAAGGGGCGATGAACACTGAAGCTTTCTTT; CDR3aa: CASSPQGAMNTEAFF
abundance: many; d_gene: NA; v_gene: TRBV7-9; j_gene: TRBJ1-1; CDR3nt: TGTGCCAGCAGCTTAGGGCAGGGGAGGACTGAAGCTTTCTTT; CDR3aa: CASSLGQGRTEAFF
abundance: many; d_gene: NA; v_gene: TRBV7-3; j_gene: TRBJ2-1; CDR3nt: TGTGCCAGCAGCTCCGACGTGCGCAATGAGCAGTTCTTC; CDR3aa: CASSSDVRNEQFF
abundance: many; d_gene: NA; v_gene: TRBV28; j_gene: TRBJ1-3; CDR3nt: TGTGCCAGCAGTTTATTCGTGGACTCTGGAAACACCATATATTTT; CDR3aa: CASSLFVDSGNTIYF
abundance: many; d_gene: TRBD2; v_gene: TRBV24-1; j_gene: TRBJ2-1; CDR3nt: TGTGCCACCAGTGATCCCGGACTAGATAACTACAATGAGCAGTTCTTC; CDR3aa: CATSDPGLDNYNEQFF
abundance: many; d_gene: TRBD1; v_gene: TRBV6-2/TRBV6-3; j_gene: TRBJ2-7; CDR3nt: TGTGCCAGCAGTCCCCCCTCTCGACAGGGAACCTACGAGCAGTACTTC; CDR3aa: CASSPPSRQGTYEQYF
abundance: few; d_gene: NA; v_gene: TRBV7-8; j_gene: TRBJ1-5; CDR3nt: TGTGCCAGCAGCATCAGTGGTGGCAGTAATCAGCCCCAGCATTTT; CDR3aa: CASSISGGSNQPQHF
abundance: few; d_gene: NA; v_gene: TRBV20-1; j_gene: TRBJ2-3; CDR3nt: TGCAGTGCTAGACCTGGGCCAGTTCGACCCCCAACCTTCACAGATACGCAGTATTTT; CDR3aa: CSARPGPVRPPTFTDTQYF
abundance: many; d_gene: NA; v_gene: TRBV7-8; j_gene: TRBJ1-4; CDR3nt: TGTGCCAGCAGCTTAGCGACAGTTGAAAAACTGTTTTTT; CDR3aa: CASSLATVEKLFF
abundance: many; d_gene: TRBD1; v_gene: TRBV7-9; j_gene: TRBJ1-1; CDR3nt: TGTGCCAGCAGCAAGGACAGGGGGATGGCTTTCTTT; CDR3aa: CASSKDRGMAFF
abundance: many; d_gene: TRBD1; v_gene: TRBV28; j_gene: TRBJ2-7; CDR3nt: TGTGCCAGCAGTTTATCACAGGGGTGGAACGAGCAGTACTTC; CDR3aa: CASSLSQGWNEQYF
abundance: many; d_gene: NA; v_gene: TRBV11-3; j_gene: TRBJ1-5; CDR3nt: TGTGCCAGCAGCTTAGACTCGGCAGGGAATCAGCCCCAGCATTTT; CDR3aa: CASSLDSAGNQPQHF
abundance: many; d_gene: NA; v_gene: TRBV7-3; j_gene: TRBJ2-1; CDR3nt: TGTGCCAGCAGCTTAGCCGGCCCCCCGACCGCCGACAATGAGCAGTTCTTC; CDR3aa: CASSLAGPPTADNEQFF
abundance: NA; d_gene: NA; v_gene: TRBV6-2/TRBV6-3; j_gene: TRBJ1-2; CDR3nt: TGTGCCAGCAGTTACCTGCGGGACTCTGACTATGGCTACACCTTC; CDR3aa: CASSYLRDSDYGYTF
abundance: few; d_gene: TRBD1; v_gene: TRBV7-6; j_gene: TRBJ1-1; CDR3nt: TGTGCCAGCAGCTTAGGTGTGACAGGGGATGGGGGAACTGAAGCTTTCTTT; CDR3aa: CASSLGVTGDGGTEAFF
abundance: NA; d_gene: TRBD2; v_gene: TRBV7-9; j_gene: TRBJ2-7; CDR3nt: TGTGCCAGCAGCTCCCGGACTAGCGGGAGGGGGGGCTCCTACGAGCAGTACTTC; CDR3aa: CASSSRTSGRGGSYEQYF
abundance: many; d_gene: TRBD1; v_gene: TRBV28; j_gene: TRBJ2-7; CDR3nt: TGTGCCAGCAGCCCAAGGGGACAGGGCCTCGAGCAGTACTTC; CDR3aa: CASSPRGQGLEQYF
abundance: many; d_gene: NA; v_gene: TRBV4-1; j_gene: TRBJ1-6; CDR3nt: TGCGCCAGCAGCTCCGGGACGGCCTATAATTCACCCCTCCACTTT; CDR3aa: CASSSGTAYNSPLHF
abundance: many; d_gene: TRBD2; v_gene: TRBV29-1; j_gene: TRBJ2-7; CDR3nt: TGCAGCGTTCGGACTAGCGGGAGGGCCAAAGCTACCTACGAGCAGTACTTC; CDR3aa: CSVRTSGRAKATYEQYF
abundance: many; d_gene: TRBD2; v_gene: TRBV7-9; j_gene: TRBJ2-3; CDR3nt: TGTGCCAGCAGCCATCCCCTAGCGGGAGGGCCGTTCCCAGATACGCAGTATTTT; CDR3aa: CASSHPLAGGPFPDTQYF
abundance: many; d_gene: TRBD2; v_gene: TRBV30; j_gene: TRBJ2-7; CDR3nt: TGTGCCTGGAGTCCCACTAGCGGAGCCTACGAGCAGTACTTC; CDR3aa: CAWSPTSGAYEQYF